This TCR beta chain was identified during a study of blood T cell repertoires in COVID-19. About the research overall: Nucleic acid was either cDNA or gDNA, and it came from T cells, B-cell-depleted T cells, or PBMCs.

Some clones are missing from TCRdb's copy, which holds only in-frame ones; the method was immunoSEQ multiplex PCR. Found here are almost 350,000 clones, roughly nine tenths of them singletons; the top ten hold under 5%. CDR3 size: 14 residues. Germline CDR1 and CDR2: SGHTA and FQGTGA. Germline trimming cut 4 bases from V and 2 bases from J; bases unmatched to any gene: 3. This TCR came from a woman aged 55-75 years with COVID-19, enrolled during active disease. Sequencing was carried out using peripheral blood. The genes are TRBV7-3 and TRBJ2-3; 7 bases map to TRBD2. CDR3 region: CASSSLAATDTQYF. The CDR3, as DNA: TGTGCCAGCAGCTCTCTAGCGGCCACAGATACGCAGTATTTT.